What follows describes a single T cell receptor (beta chain). Antigen: not known. This sample is drawn from a study of cytomegalovirus exposure and HLA in healthy donors. Study information: An earlier analysis identified fewer than 130 million unique TCR beta sequences in approximately 170 million T cells. Study results and caveats: As a later analysis showed, a missense DCLRE1C variant was linked to trimming of TCR beta V- and J-genes.

Primers: 60 Vbeta forward and 13 Jbeta reverse. Sequencing used immunoSEQ multiplex PCR; TCRdb keeps in-frame clones, though not all of them. Its listing shows 150,000 to 200,000 clones. This receptor was identified in a woman between 18 and 30 years old in good health and CMV-seropositive. The sample comprised PBMCs.

The CDR3 spells CAISETVETQYF. The CDR3 DNA reads as TGTGCCATCAGTGAAACGGTGGAGACCCAGTACTTC. The chain links TRBV10-3 to TRBJ2-5; no firm D call. Germline CDR1 and CDR2: ENHRY and SYGVKD. V lost 3 bases, J lost 5 bases, and 7 bases lay in between. This CDR3 region has 12 residues.